A single sample gave rise to the 27 T cell receptor beta chains below, sequenced in a study of regulatory T cells in long-lasting Graves disease. Time point described: newly diagnosed GD, antithyroid drugs for less than 3 months. Generation of the TCR library employed RNA extracted from PBMCs. According to the study, TCR beta libraries were built with iRepertoire HTBI primers and CDR3-region Arm-PCR. TCRdb reprocessed the multiplex PCR reads via MiXCR and lists one record per CDR3 protein. This sample has 370,000 or so distinct CDR3 sequences, with around 16% found just once. These data were also reused for a study on T cells in Graves' hyperthyroidism and ophthalmopathy.

The starting material was peripheral blood mononuclear cells (PBMCs), obtained at new diagnosis, from a patient treated with antithyroid drugs. The receptors originated from a woman under 30 with Graves disease.

The gene calls are TRBV5-1 and TRBJ2-5; 10 nucleotides line up with TRBD2. Germline V gene data show CDR1 as SGHRS and CDR2 as YFSETQ. V trimming: 4 bases; J trimming: 4 bases; junction bases outside the gene matches: 7. The CDR3 runs 15 residues. DNA of the CDR3: TGCGCCAGCAGCCCGCAACTAGCGGGGAGAGAGACCCAGTACTTC. It translates to CASSPQLAGRETQYF.

This clonotype was counted once. This may come from a read error, since a much larger clone is one base off. The chain recombines TRBV20-1 with TRBJ2-7, with 7 bases that match TRBD2. Germline assignment: CDR1 DFQATT and CDR2 SNEGSKA (reference sequence). The CDR3 extends over 13 amino acids. The CDR3 bases are TGCAGTGCTAGAGATATGCGGGACTACGAGCGGTACTTC. It codes for CSARDMRDYERYF.

The chain joins TRBV14 to TRBJ2-7; D uncertain. Trimming shortened V by 5 bases and J by 4 bases, and 15 bases separated the two germline ends. From germline, CDR1 is SGHDN and CDR2 FVKESK. CDR3 length: 14 residues. The chain's CDR3 is CASSGQPRRYEQYF. The CDR3 bases are TGTGCCAGCAGCGGGCAACCACGAAGATACGAGCAGTACTTC.

This clonotype showed up just a few times. The CDR3 loop is CSARDFEGSSYNEQFF. The CDR3 DNA reads as TGCAGTGCTAGAGATTTTGAGGGGAGCTCCTACAATGAGCAGTTCTTC. The V gene is TRBV20-1, the J gene TRBJ2-1, with D possibly being TRBD1 or TRBD2 (5 bases each). Trimming pared 0 bases from V and 0 bases from J, leaving 12 bases between. CDR1 and CDR2 from the germline V gene are DFQATT and SNEGSKA (reference sequence). The CDR3 is 16 amino acids.

This clonotype was seen a handful of times. This chain joins TRBV12-3 or TRBV12-4 and TRBJ1-5; D gene unclear. The CDR3 runs to 14 residues. The V and J ends lost 5 bases and 0 bases respectively, with 8 bases between them. The CDR3 region is CASSLRFSNQPQHF. The CDR3 DNA reads TGTGCCAGCAGTCTCAGGTTTAGCAATCAGCCCCAGCATTTT.

The V and J genes are TRBV12-3 or TRBV12-4 and TRBJ1-2; tentatively, D is TRBD1 (5 bases). V was shortened by 5 bases and J by 8 bases, with 12 bases between the two germline ends. There are 12 residues in the CDR3. DNA for the CDR3: TGTGCCAGCAGTCTCAGGGAAAGCGGCTACACCTTC. This sequence encodes CASSLRESGYTF.

This clonotype was detected ten times or more. V is TRBV12-3 or TRBV12-4 and J is TRBJ2-7, with a tentative D call TRBD2 (6 bases). V was pared by 2 bases and J by 5 bases, with 10 bases between. The length of the CDR3 is 13 residues. CDR3 in amino acids: CASSLMGRNEQYF. The CDR3 DNA sequence: TGTGCCAGCAGTTTAATGGGGAGGAACGAGCAGTACTTC.

V is TRBV5-1 and J is TRBJ2-3; D not resolved. Trimming left V 0 bases short and J 0 bases short, with 5 bases between. Germline V gives CDR1 SGHRS, CDR2 YFSETQ. This CDR3 has 14 amino acids. CDR3 bases: TGCGCCAGCAGCTTGGTCGCTAGCACAGATACGCAGTATTTT. Translation gives CASSLVASTDTQYF.

This clonotype turned up a few times. The chain links TRBV13 to TRBJ2-7; D is perhaps TRBD2 (6 bases). The germline V gene has CDR1 PRHDT and CDR2 FYEKMQ (reference sequence). Trimming left V 3 bases short and J 4 bases short, with 13 bases between. This CDR3 is built from 14 residues. Here the CDR3 reads CASSFGGISYEQYF. CDR3 nucleotides: TGTGCCAGCAGCTTCGGGGGAATCTCGTACGAGCAGTACTTC. The whole variable domain, filled in from reference TRBV13 and TRBJ2-7, reads AAGVIQSPRHLIKEKRETATLKCYPIPRHDTVYWYQQGPGQDPQFLISFYEKMQSDKGSIPDRFSAQQFSDYHSELNMSSLELGDSALYFCASSFGGISYEQYFGPGTRLTVT.

At least ten counts were recorded for this clonotype. The rearrangement uses TRBV5-6 and TRBJ1-1, with 11 bases fitting TRBD1. The CDR3 is made up of 15 amino acids. With V trimmed by 2 bases and J by 5 bases, 5 bases remained unmatched. Germline CDR1 and CDR2: SGHDT and YYEEEE. CDR3 nucleotides: TGTGCCAGCAGCTTTTACGGGACAGGGGGTACTGAAGCTTTCTTT. Translating gives CASSFYGTGGTEAFF.

With regard to this clonotype: A read error is the likely source, as a far larger clone sits one nucleotide away. CDR3 residues: CASISGQGCNEQFF. The CDR3 DNA reads as TGTGCCAGCATCAGTGGACAGGGCTGCAATGAGCAGTTCTTC. The chain links TRBV28 to TRBJ2-5; 8 positions match TRBD1. The J call could be wrong; TRBJ2-1 is a better fit for the DNA end. Germline V lookup: CDR1 MDHEN, CDR2 SYDVKM. CDR3 size: 14 residues.

This clonotype has a handful of counts. The V and J genes are TRBV19 and TRBJ1-5; no clear D gene. Trimming shortened V by 1 base and J by 3 bases, and 13 bases separated the two germline ends. CDR1 and CDR2 from the germline V gene are LNHDA and SQIVND (reference sequence). This CDR3 region has 16 residues. The DNA of the CDR3 is TGTGCCAGTAGTATAGTCTTCAGGACTTCCAATCAGCCCCAGCATTTT. This sequence encodes CASSIVFRTSNQPQHF.

In its sample, this clonotype was seen many times. This chain joins TRBV7-3 and TRBJ1-5; D possibly corresponds to TRBD1 (5 bases). Trimming left V 2 bases short and J 6 bases short, with 11 bases between. Germline assignment: CDR1 SGHTA and CDR2 FQGTGA. The CDR3 is made up of 14 amino acids. CDR3: CASSLGGKGQPQHF. In DNA form, the CDR3 reads TGTGCCAGCAGCTTAGGGGGGAAAGGTCAGCCCCAGCATTTT.

The sample holds a few counts of this clonotype. The chain is built from TRBV29-1 and TRBJ2-5; a weak D match, TRBD1 (6 bases). The germline V gene encodes CDR1 SQVTM and CDR2 ANQGSEA. The CDR3 runs 13 residues. Trimming removed 8 bases at V and 4 bases at J, with 17 bases between. CDR3 sequence: CSTNGVGGETQYF. The CDR3 DNA reads as TGCAGCACCAATGGGGTAGGGGGAGAGACCCAGTACTTC.

J is TRBJ1-5 and V is TRBV6-2 or TRBV6-3; TRBD1 matches at 9 bases. The CDR3 has 14 amino acids. The germline gives CDR1 MNHEY, CDR2 SVGEGT. V dropped 10 bases and J dropped 5; count of bases not matched to a gene: 9. The CDR3 spells CATAGTGRDQPQHF. The CDR3 DNA reads TGTGCCACCGCCGGGACAGGGAGAGATCAGCCCCAGCATTTT.

This clonotype was detected ten times or more. V is TRBV28 and J is TRBJ2-7; no definite D call. Trimming shortened V by 3 bases and J by 6 bases, and 9 bases separated the two germline ends. Germline V gene data show CDR1 as MDHEN and CDR2 as SYDVKM. The CDR3 covers 12 residues. CDR3 sequence reads: CASSLASFEQYF. The CDR3 DNA reads as TGTGCCAGCAGTTTGGCCTCTTTCGAGCAGTACTTC.

This clonotype was recorded at least ten times. This chain joins TRBV27 and TRBJ2-5, with D perhaps matching TRBD2 (6 bases). This CDR3 is built from 16 residues. Germline CDR1 reads MNHEY; CDR2 reads SMNVEV (reference sequence). V lost 5 bases to trimming and J lost 5 bases, with 21 bases between them. The DNA of the CDR3 is TGTGCCAGCAGTAGTTACTCCGGGACTTTTACGGAGACCCAGTACTTC. Translated: CASSSYSGTFTETQYF.

A note on this clonotype: A far more abundant clone sits one base away, making this likely a read error. V is TRBV6-1 and J is TRBJ2-3; a possible D gene is TRBD2 (5 bases). This CDR3 region has 11 residues. Germline CDR1 is MNHNS and CDR2 is SASEGT. Here the CDR3 reads CASRSGDTQYF. The CDR3 nucleotides read TGCGCCAGTCGCTCGGGGGATACGCAGTATTTT.

This chain links TRBV20-1 with TRBJ2-4; possible D gene TRBD1, 5 bases. Germline CDR1 DFQATT, CDR2 SNEGSKA (reference sequence). The V gene lost 3 bases and the J gene lost 3 bases, with 15 bases spanning the gap. CDR3 length: 15 amino acids. CDR3 amino acids: CSARWQGWVKNIQYF. CDR3 bases: TGCAGTGCTAGGTGGCAGGGCTGGGTCAAAAACATTCAGTACTTC.

This chain uses TRBV6-5 with TRBJ2-6; D tentatively fits TRBD1 or TRBD2 (6 bases each). This CDR3 spans 19 amino acids. The germline V gene encodes CDR1 MNHEY and CDR2 SVGAGI. Trimming shortened V by 0 bases and J by 1 base, and 16 bases separated the two germline ends. CDR3 DNA: TGTGCCAGCAGTTACTCATCCGGGGGCTTAGGATCTGGGGCCAACGTCCTGACTTTC. It translates to CASSYSSGGLGSGANVLTF.

This clonotype was counted many times. The CDR3 sequence is CASSLETGYSYEQYF. The CDR3, as DNA: TGTGCCAGCAGCCTAGAAACAGGGTACTCCTACGAGCAGTACTTC. J is TRBJ2-7 and V is TRBV11-1, with D perhaps TRBD1 (6 bases). V dropped 5 bases and J dropped 0 bases, with 14 bases sitting between them. The CDR3 is 15 residues long. Germline lookup yields CDR1 SGHAT and CDR2 FQDESV (reference sequence).

The chain links TRBV19 to TRBJ1-3; D unresolved. CDR1 and CDR2 (germline): LNHDA, SQIVND (reference sequence). There are 12 residues in the CDR3. V lost 3 bases, J lost 7 bases, and 7 bases lay in between. CDR3 nucleotide sequence: TGTGCCAGTAGTATCCGACGGAACACCATATATTTT. It is translated as CASSIRRNTIYF.

The sample holds many counts of this clonotype. The rearrangement uses TRBV6-5 and TRBJ1-1; D is uncertain. The V end was cut by 4 bases, the J end by 1 base, with 10 bases between. CDR3 length equals 14 residues. CDR1 is MNHEY, CDR2 SVGAGI, per germline. CDR3 in amino acids: CASSSGSGNTEAFF. The CDR3 region has the DNA TGTGCCAGCAGTTCAGGCTCAGGGAACACTGAAGCTTTCTTT.

The rearrangement joins TRBV5-1 to TRBJ2-7; D call uncertain. V was pared by 3 bases and J by 0 bases, with 7 bases between. CDR3 length: 13 amino acids. CDR1 is SGHRS, CDR2 YFSETQ, per germline. CDR3 coding DNA: TGCGCCAGCAGCTACGACACCTCCTACGAGCAGTACTTC. Translation gives CASSYDTSYEQYF.

In this sample, this clonotype turned up many times. The chain carries TRBV20-1 and TRBJ2-5, with 7 bases lining up with TRBD2. This CDR3 has 15 residues. The ends lost 5 bases at V and 2 bases at J; junction bases unmatched: 11. Germline V gene lookup returns CDR1 DFQATT and CDR2 SNEGSKA (reference sequence). CDR3 residues: CSAPPAGDLQETQYF. The CDR3, as DNA: TGCAGTGCTCCTCCGGCGGGGGATCTTCAAGAGACCCAGTACTTC.

This clonotype has at least ten counts. J is TRBJ1-3 and V is TRBV12-3 or TRBV12-4; the D is unclear. The CDR3 is 17 amino acids. V was clipped by 5 bases and J by 4 bases, with 21 bases between them. The CDR3 loop is CASSQPPQSPSGNTIYF. The CDR3 DNA reads as TGTGCCAGCAGTCAGCCCCCACAGAGTCCTTCGGGAAACACCATATATTTT.

This clonotype was seen at least ten times. The chain is built from TRBV6-1 and TRBJ2-1, with a tentative D call TRBD2 (6 bases). CDR3 length: 13 amino acids. V lost 8 bases to trimming and J lost 5 bases, with 13 bases between them. Germline V gives CDR1 MNHNS, CDR2 SASEGT. The CDR3 protein is CASWGLANNEQFF. The CDR3 DNA sequence: TGTGCCAGCTGGGGACTTGCAAACAATGAGCAGTTCTTC.